What follows describes a single TCR beta chain. This record belongs to a study of blood T cell repertoires in COVID-19. Whole-study context: From the United States, Italy and Spain came samples of acute and convalescent COVID-19. PBMCs, B-cell-depleted T cells, or T cells were the source of the cDNA or gDNA that made up the material.

Profiled with immunoSEQ multiplex PCR; TCRdb holds only in-frame clones, not every one. The sample lists 100,000 to 150,000 clones; roughly 88% were seen once. The CDR3 sequence is 14 residues long. V shed 5 bases and J shed 3 bases, with 13 bases lying between them. Germline CDR1 is SGHVS and CDR2 is FNYEAQ. The sequenced material came from peripheral blood. The sequence derives from a human donor in a cohort sampled during active COVID-19. This chain links TRBV7-6 with TRBJ1-2; the D gene is possibly TRBD1 (5 bases). CDR3 coding DNA: TGTGCCAGCAGCCCACAGGTGTTACACTATGGCTACACCTTC. This sequence encodes CASSPQVLHYGYTF.